The 3 T cell receptor beta chains reported below all come from one sample, sequenced in a study of shared clonotypes between healthy human individuals. Clones were sequenced by immunoSEQ multiplex PCR, and TCRdb holds only the in-frame ones, with some missing. The repertoire includes about 340,000 clones, more than 60% of them detected once, and under 11% sits in the top ten. Sequences were obtained from memory CD4+ T cells sorted from blood. Stated subset: CD45RA-negative fraction. The origin of the receptors is a man aged 25-45 years in good health.

The chain has TRBV10-1 and TRBJ2-7, with 12 bases that match TRBD2. V lost 4 bases to trimming and J lost 5 bases; unmatched junction nucleotides: 12. Germline loops: CDR1 WNHNN, CDR2 SYGVQD (reference sequence). The CDR3 loop spans 17 amino acids. CDR3 coding DNA: TGCGCCAGCAGTGCTCAGACTAGCGGGAGAGGTTTCCACGAGCAGTACTTC. This sequence encodes CASSAQTSGRGFHEQYF.

This clone was seen a handful of times. This chain connects TRBV9 to TRBJ2-5, with 8 bases that match TRBD1. The germline CDR1 and CDR2 sequences are SGDLS and YYNGEE. The length of the CDR3 is 14 residues. Germline trimming cut 4 bases from V and 5 bases from J; bases unmatched to any gene: 7. The CDR3 sequence is CASSPGQGGETQYF. CDR3 coding DNA: TGTGCCAGCAGCCCAGGACAGGGCGGGGAGACCCAGTACTTC. The full variable domain, its missing parts supplied by reference TRBV9 and TRBJ2-5, is DSGVTQTPKHLITATGQRVTLRCSPRSGDLSVYWYQQSLDQGLQFLIQYYNGEERAKGNILERFSAQQFPDLHSELNLSSLELGDSALYFCASSPGQGGETQYFGPGTRLLVL.

This chain connects TRBV2 to TRBJ1-1; D unresolved. V was shortened by 0 bases and J by 5 bases, with 10 bases between the two germline ends. Germline V lookup: CDR1 SNHLY, CDR2 FYNNEI. The CDR3 has 14 residues. As DNA, the CDR3 is TGTGCCAGCAGTGAAGCTGAGGTTTTGACTGAAGCTTTCTTT. This sequence encodes CASSEAEVLTEAFF. The entire variable domain, with the rest obtained from reference TRBV2 and TRBJ1-1, is as follows: EPEVTQTPSHQVTQMGQEVILRCVPISNHLYFYWYRQILGQKVEFLVSFYNNEISEKSEIFDDQFSVERPDGSNFTLKIRSTKLEDSAMYFCASSEAEVLTEAFFGQGTRLTVV.